These 24 T cell receptor beta chains share one sample of origin, sequenced in a study of PD-1 blockade in mismatch repair-deficient tumors. The assay was immunoSEQ multiplex PCR, and TCRdb's table has in-frame clones only and misses some. The table lists roughly 120,000 clones, 85% to 90% of them singletons, with approximately 10% in the top ten. The sequenced sample was peripheral blood, obtained approximately 69 weeks after starting pembrolizumab. These receptors were collected from an adult with mismatch repair-deficient cancer.

The gene calls are TRBV19 and TRBJ2-7; D not resolved. V lost 1 base and J lost 3, with 10 bases in between. Germline V gene lookup returns CDR1 LNHDA and CDR2 SQIVND (reference sequence). This CDR3 spans 14 amino acids. CDR3 in DNA: TGTGCCAGTAGTATAGCAGACGGAAACTACGAGCAGTACTTC. This encodes CASSIADGNYEQYF.

The chain is built from TRBV29-1 and TRBJ2-3; 8 bases agree with TRBD2. With 6 bases clipped from V and 1 base from J, the junction kept 6 bases outside the gene matches. This CDR3 region has 14 residues. CDR1 and CDR2 from the germline V gene are SQVTM and ANQGSEA. The CDR3 spells CSVRTLAGTDTQYF. The CDR3, as DNA: TGCAGCGTCCGGACACTAGCGGGCACAGATACGCAGTATTTT.

The chain carries TRBV27 and TRBJ2-1, with TRBD2 identical over 7 bases. CDR1 is MNHEY, CDR2 SMNVEV, per germline (reference sequence). The CDR3 spans 13 residues. V was clipped by 6 bases and J by 4 bases; unmatched bases: 3. CDR3 region: CASRRTSYNEQFF. The CDR3 DNA follows: TGTGCCAGCAGGCGGACTAGTTACAATGAGCAGTTCTTC.

V gene TRBV2 combines with J gene TRBJ1-1; 8 nucleotides agree with TRBD1. This CDR3 region has 14 residues. With 8 bases clipped from V and 2 bases from J, the junction kept 7 bases outside the gene matches. The germline V gene has CDR1 SNHLY and CDR2 FYNNEI. CDR3 bases: TGTGCCAGCCGATGGACAGGGTACAACACTGAAGCTTTCTTT. It codes for CASRWTGYNTEAFF.

This sequence joins TRBV2 and TRBJ2-5; D is possibly TRBD1 (5 bases). V lost 3 bases, J lost 10 bases, and 12 bases lay in between. The CDR3 extends over 12 amino acids. The V gene's germline CDR1 is SNHLY and CDR2 FYNNEI. The CDR3 here is CASSDPRQFQYF. CDR3 nucleotide sequence: TGTGCCAGCAGTGACCCCAGACAGTTCCAGTACTTC. Complete variable domain (other parts from reference TRBV2 and TRBJ2-5): EPEVTQTPSHQVTQMGQEVILRCVPISNHLYFYWYRQILGQKVEFLVSFYNNEISEKSEIFDDQFSVERPDGSNFTLKIRSTKLEDSAMYFCASSDPRQFQYFGPGTRLLVL.

The genes are TRBV20-1 and TRBJ2-7; D remains unclear. The V gene lost 4 bases and the J gene lost 7 bases, with 8 bases spanning the gap. Looked up from germline, CDR1 is DFQATT and CDR2 is SNEGSKA (reference sequence). There are 10 residues in the CDR3. The CDR3: CSATSLEQYF. The CDR3 DNA is TGCAGTGCTACCTCATTGGAGCAGTACTTC.

The rearrangement links TRBV28 to TRBJ1-6; D is ambiguous. This CDR3 has 14 residues. Germline assignment: CDR1 MDHEN and CDR2 SYDVKM. Trimming cost V 7 bases and J 7 bases, with 14 bases left between them. CDR3 bases: TGTGCCAGCAATTCGAGGCAGAGGAATTCACCCCTCCACTTT. Protein product: CASNSRQRNSPLHF.

V gene TRBV28 combines with J gene TRBJ2-7, with D uncertain. Trimming removed 5 bases from V and 1 base from J, with 9 bases in between. From germline, CDR1 is MDHEN and CDR2 SYDVKM. The CDR3 totals 13 residues. In nucleotides, the CDR3 is TGTGCCAGCAGTAGCACGGAATCCTACGAGCAGTACTTC. This encodes CASSSTESYEQYF.

The chain joins TRBV9 to TRBJ2-2; D remains unclear. Trimming shortened V by 4 bases and J by 6 bases, and 7 bases separated the two germline ends. This CDR3 is built from 12 residues. CDR1 SGDLS and CDR2 YYNGEE come from the germline V gene. The CDR3 coding sequence is TGTGCCAGCAGCTTCTCGGCCGGGGAGCTGTTTTTT. It yields the protein CASSFSAGELFF.

The rearrangement links TRBV5-1 to TRBJ1-2; 7 bases line up with TRBD1. Trimming removed 3 bases from V and 8 bases from J; junction bases left unmatched: 7. The CDR3 has 13 amino acids. The germline gives CDR1 SGHRS, CDR2 YFSETQ. CDR3 nucleotide sequence: TGCGCCAGCAGCTCCACAGGGGCGAAAGGCTACACCTTC. Encoded protein: CASSSTGAKGYTF.

CDR3 region: CASSLDPGDYEQYF. For the CDR3, the DNA is TGTGCCAGCAGCTTAGATCCAGGGGACTACGAGCAGTACTTC. The genes are TRBV7-9 and TRBJ2-7; D is perhaps TRBD1 (6 bases). Trimming pared 1 base from V and 3 bases from J, leaving 10 bases between. CDR1 and CDR2 (germline): SEHNR, FQNEAQ (reference sequence). There are 14 residues in the CDR3. Combining the CDR3 with reference TRBV7-9 and TRBJ2-7 gives the whole variable domain DTGVSQNPRHKITKRGQNVTFRCDPISEHNRLYWYRQTLGQGPEFLTYFQNEAQLEKSRLLSDRFSAERPKGSFSTLEIQRTEQGDSAMYLCASSLDPGDYEQYFGPGTRLTVT.

V usage is TRBV19 and J usage is TRBJ2-3; D is possibly TRBD1 or TRBD2 (6 bases each). The length of the CDR3 is 15 residues. Germline values: CDR1 LNHDA, CDR2 SQIVND (reference sequence). The ends were cut back, 8 bases at V and 10 bases at J, with 25 bases in the middle. Written as DNA, the CDR3 is TGTGCCAGTTCCTTGGACCAGGGGAGGCAGGCGCCGCAGTATTTT. Residues: CASSLDQGRQAPQYF.

The chain combines TRBV5-4 with TRBJ1-1; D remains ambiguous. Germline-derived CDR1 and CDR2 are SGHNT and YYREEE (reference sequence). The CDR3 sequence is 13 residues long. The germline V and J ends were trimmed by 0 bases and 1 base, with 4 bases remaining between them. CDR3 sequence (DNA): TGTGCCAGCAGCTTGGGAACGAACACTGAAGCTTTCTTT. This encodes CASSLGTNTEAFF.

This clone was detected once. V and J are TRBV25-1 and TRBJ2-2; unclear D gene. Per the germline V gene, CDR1 is MGHDK and CDR2 is SYGVNS. The CDR3 spans 14 residues. V was pared by 9 bases and J by 1 base, with 12 bases between. CDR3 amino acids: CASRAQMNTGELFF. The CDR3 bases are TGTGCCAGTAGGGCCCAGATGAACACCGGGGAGCTGTTTTTT. The entire variable domain, with the rest obtained from reference TRBV25-1 and TRBJ2-2, is as follows: EADIYQTPRYLVIGTGKKITLECSQTMGHDKMYWYQQDPGMELHLIHYSYGVNSTEKGDLSSESTVSRIRTEHFPLTLESARPSHTSQYLCASRAQMNTGELFFGEGSRLTVL.

The chain carries TRBV6-5 and TRBJ2-7; 7 bases map to TRBD1. V trimming: 7 bases; J trimming: 4 bases; junction bases outside the gene matches: 7. This CDR3 is built from 13 residues. CDR1 and CDR2 from the germline V gene are MNHEY and SVGAGI. The chain's CDR3 is CASTRGSLYEQYF. In DNA, the CDR3 is TGTGCCAGCACCAGGGGGAGTTTATACGAGCAGTACTTC.

The genes are TRBV7-6 and TRBJ2-3; D possibly corresponds to TRBD2 (6 bases). The CDR3 runs 16 residues. The germline CDR1 and CDR2 sequences are SGHVS and FNYEAQ. The V and J ends lost 6 bases and 2 bases respectively, with 18 bases between them. The DNA for the CDR3 is TGTGCCAGCAGTGAGTCGGGGGACTCCTTCACAGATACGCAGTATTTT. This translates into CASSESGDSFTDTQYF.

The chain has TRBV7-9 and TRBJ2-1; D not certain. This CDR3 contains 15 residues. V was shortened by 3 bases and J by 2 bases, with 11 bases between the two germline ends. CDR1 and CDR2 from the germline V gene are SEHNR and FQNEAQ (reference sequence). Here the CDR3 DNA reads TGTGCCAGCAGCTTTAGAGTCCTTACCTACAATGAGCAGTTCTTC. Translated, it gives CASSFRVLTYNEQFF.

This chain uses TRBV28 with TRBJ1-5; no definite D call. V lost 3 bases to trimming and J lost 3 bases, with 12 bases between them. This CDR3 is built from 15 residues. Germline-derived CDR1 and CDR2 are MDHEN and SYDVKM. The CDR3 here is CASSFELTNNQPQHF. The CDR3 DNA sequence: TGTGCCAGCAGTTTCGAACTAACCAACAATCAGCCCCAGCATTTT.

V and J are TRBV5-1 and TRBJ2-7, with D perhaps matching TRBD1 or TRBD2 (5 bases each). The germline V and J ends were trimmed by 2 bases and 0 bases, with 12 bases remaining between them. The CDR3 is made up of 15 amino acids. Germline V gene data show CDR1 as SGHRS and CDR2 as YFSETQ. The CDR3: CASSLRDLSSYEQYF. CDR3 coding DNA: TGCGCCAGCAGCTTAAGGGACCTAAGCTCCTACGAGCAGTACTTC.

To note about this clone: The conserved final phenylalanine or tryptophan is absent from the CDR3, which likely points to a read error. The limits of the CDR3 on the DNA are not certain, so only TCRdb's listed CDR3 is given. This chain joins TRBV6-5 and TRBJ1-2; TRBD1, the table's D call, lacks a check against the DNA. Counting both end residues, the CDR3 totals 14 amino acids. Germline assignment: CDR1 MNHEY and CDR2 SVGAGI. The CDR3 sequence is CASSQGQGRGILAI.

This CDR3 is CASSPLTSGRYEQYF. The CDR3 nucleotides read TGCGCCAGCAGCCCTCTGACTAGCGGGCGGTACGAGCAGTACTTC. The rearrangement joins TRBV4-1 to TRBJ2-7; the match to TRBD2 covers 10 bases. In germline, CDR1 is MGHRA, CDR2 YSYEKL. The CDR3 runs 15 residues. V shed 4 bases and J 4 bases; nucleotides not matched to a gene: 7.

The chain couples TRBV30 to TRBJ2-7; 9 nucleotides match TRBD1. CDR3 length: 15 residues. The V gene end was trimmed by 2 bases and the J gene end by 7 bases; junction bases not matched to a gene: 12. CDR1 is GTSNPN and CDR2 is SVGIG in the germline V gene (reference sequence). The chain's CDR3 is CAWSSDRTGVREQYF. The CDR3 DNA sequence: TGTGCCTGGAGTAGTGATCGGACAGGGGTTCGGGAGCAGTACTTC.

The J gene is TRBJ1-4, the V gene TRBV11-2, with D perhaps TRBD1 (5 bases). This CDR3 region has 15 residues. Germline-derived CDR1 and CDR2 are SGHAT and FQNNGV. V was shortened by 3 bases and J by 3 bases, with 11 bases between the two germline ends. This CDR3 reads CASSFRREANEKLFF. In DNA, the CDR3 is TGTGCCAGCAGCTTTCGCAGGGAGGCTAATGAAAAACTGTTTTTT.

The chain carries TRBV4-1 and TRBJ2-7; D is possibly TRBD2 (5 bases). With 7 bases removed from V and 4 bases from J, the gap between germline ends came to 17 bases. Germline V CDR1 and CDR2: MGHRA, YSYEKL. The CDR3 has 14 amino acids. CDR3 region: CASTRKKEVYEQYF. The CDR3 nucleotides are TGCGCCAGCACGCGGAAGAAGGAGGTTTACGAGCAGTACTTC.